These 23 T cell receptor beta chains came from one sample sequenced in a study of blood T cell repertoires in COVID-19. Produced via immunoSEQ multiplex PCR; TCRdb's table is partial and in-frame only. The table has about 400,000 clones, roughly 87% seen once. The sequencing sample was made of PBMCs or T cells enriched from blood (not recorded which). These receptors came from a woman aged 40 to 55 with acute COVID-19.

This chain links TRBV2 with TRBJ2-1; 13 nucleotides match TRBD2. Germline V lookup: CDR1 SNHLY, CDR2 FYNNEI. CDR3 length: 14 residues. Trimming removed 8 bases from V and 8 bases from J; junction bases left unmatched: 6. The CDR3 here is CASYRGLAGDEQFF. The DNA for the CDR3 is TGTGCCAGCTACCGTGGACTAGCGGGGGATGAGCAGTTCTTC.

The V gene is TRBV19, the J gene TRBJ1-4; 7 bases map to TRBD1. V was clipped by 6 bases and J by 7 bases; unmatched bases: 5. CDR3 size: 13 residues. The V gene's germline CDR1 is LNHDA and CDR2 SQIVND (reference sequence). In nucleotides, the CDR3 is TGTGCCAGTAGGAGGGGGCGGGGTGAAAAACTGTTTTTT. This gives the protein CASRRGRGEKLFF.

The rearrangement uses TRBV7-7 and TRBJ1-3; 7 bases fit TRBD1. Per germline, CDR1 SSHAT and CDR2 FNYEAQ (reference sequence). The junction had 2 bases not matched to a gene; V was cut back by 5 bases and J by 4 bases. CDR3 length: 13 residues. DNA of the CDR3: TGTGCCAGCAGCATGGGACAGGGAAACACCATATATTTT. It yields the protein CASSMGQGNTIYF.

This chain connects TRBV5-6 to TRBJ2-6, with D perhaps TRBD1 (5 bases). The CDR3 covers 18 residues. Germline assignment: CDR1 SGHDT and CDR2 YYEEEE. The V end lost 4 bases, the J end lost 0 bases, and 17 bases lay between the germline ends. The DNA for the CDR3 is TGTGCCAGCAGCGCCGACAGCTACCCCCTCTCTGGGGCCAACGTCCTGACTTTC. Residues: CASSADSYPLSGANVLTF.

The J gene is TRBJ2-3, the V gene TRBV19; 9 bases agree with TRBD1. Germline CDR1 and CDR2: LNHDA and SQIVND (reference sequence). After removal of 6 bases from V and 3 bases from J, the junction contained 4 bases not matched to a gene. CDR3 length: 14 amino acids. CDR3 nucleotides: TGTGCCAGTAGCGGACAGGGGAGGACAGATACGCAGTATTTT. Encoded protein: CASSGQGRTDTQYF.

This chain uses TRBV6-7 with TRBJ1-2; D is ambiguous. TRBV6-7 is annotated as an ORF whose role is uncertain. Trimming took off 6 bases at V and 3 bases at J, with 11 bases between the two ends. CDR3 length: 13 amino acids. CDR3 bases: TGTGCCAGCAGCCCCCCAGGCGACTATGGCTACACCTTC. It yields the protein CASSPPGDYGYTF.

This clone has a single count. This chain uses TRBV4-1 with TRBJ2-7, with D perhaps TRBD2 (6 bases). Germline lookup yields CDR1 MGHRA and CDR2 YSYEKL. The CDR3 loop spans 15 amino acids. The V end lost 2 bases, the J end lost 0 bases, and 11 bases lay between the germline ends. The DNA of the CDR3 is TGCGCCAGCAGCCAATATGCGGGGCCCTCCTACGAGCAGTACTTC. Translated, it gives CASSQYAGPSYEQYF.

The CDR3 nucleotides are TGCGCCAGCAGCTTGGTCGAGACAGGGAATCCCCAGGCAGCCCTCCACTTT. Amino acids: CASSLVETGNPQAALHF. The chain combines TRBV5-1 with TRBJ1-6; TRBD1 matches at 7 bases. The CDR3 totals 17 residues. The germline V gene encodes CDR1 SGHRS and CDR2 YFSETQ. V dropped 0 bases and J dropped 14; count of bases not matched to a gene: 17.

This clone was observed once. The J gene is TRBJ1-1, the V gene TRBV7-8; 7 positions agree with TRBD1. V lost 1 base and J lost 1; bases outside the gene matches: 6. The germline V gene has CDR1 SGHVS and CDR2 FQNEAQ. The CDR3 covers 16 residues. DNA of the CDR3: TGTGCCAGCAGCTTAGGAGTGGCAGGGGGGAACACTGAAGCTTTCTTT. Translated, it gives CASSLGVAGGNTEAFF.

This chain links TRBV5-4 with TRBJ2-7, with D unresolved. Germline V gene lookup returns CDR1 SGHNT and CDR2 YYREEE (reference sequence). The V and J ends lost 4 bases and 4 bases respectively, with 21 bases between them. CDR3 length equals 16 residues. In DNA, the CDR3 is TGTGCCAGCAGCCCCCCCGGGTCCCAAAACCTATACGAGCAGTACTTC. This gives the protein CASSPPGSQNLYEQYF.

This clone was observed a handful of times. The genes are TRBV3-1 (or the pseudogene TRBV3-2) and TRBJ2-5, with 14 bases matching TRBD2. Germline-derived CDR1 and CDR2 are LGHDT and YNNKEL (reference sequence). The CDR3 contains 15 residues. V shed 5 bases, J shed 4 bases, and the junction held 3 bases outside the gene matches. The CDR3 DNA sequence: TGTGCCAGCAGCTCCGGGACTAGCGGGGGAGAGACCCAGTACTTC. It is translated as CASSSGTSGGETQYF.

The chain combines TRBV6-5 with TRBJ1-6; 9 bases fit TRBD1. The CDR3 consists of 15 residues. With 6 bases clipped from V and 9 bases from J, the junction kept 9 bases outside the gene matches. Germline CDR1 reads MNHEY; CDR2 reads SVGAGI. In DNA, the CDR3 is TGTGCCAGCAGAGGACTACAGGGGGCCGGTTCACCCCTCCACTTT. Encoded protein: CASRGLQGAGSPLHF.

The rearrangement links TRBV7-9 to TRBJ1-1, with 9 bases lining up with TRBD1. Germline CDR1 and CDR2: SEHNR and FQNEAQ (reference sequence). Germline trimming cut 1 base from V and 7 bases from J; bases unmatched to any gene: 4. The CDR3 spans 14 residues. CDR3 loop: CASSLGGQGFEAFF. The CDR3 nucleotides are TGTGCCAGCAGCTTAGGTGGACAGGGGTTTGAAGCTTTCTTT.

This chain joins TRBV4-1 and TRBJ2-7; D is unresolved. Between the trimmed V and J ends, which lost 0 bases and 3 bases, there was a span of 6 bases. Germline assignment: CDR1 MGHRA and CDR2 YSYEKL. The CDR3 runs 13 residues. CDR3: CASSQDLGYEQYF. The CDR3 DNA reads TGCGCCAGCAGCCAAGATCTCGGCTACGAGCAGTACTTC.

The chain couples TRBV5-1 to TRBJ1-2, with 9 nucleotides matching TRBD1. The CDR3 has 16 residues. The V gene's germline CDR1 is SGHRS and CDR2 YFSETQ. V lost 4 bases, J lost 4 bases, and 11 bases stayed unmatched. CDR3 sequence (DNA): TGCGCCAGCAGCGGAGGGTCCGGGACAGGGTTCTATGGCTACACCTTC. Translating gives CASSGGSGTGFYGYTF.

This chain joins TRBV19 and TRBJ2-5; 12 nucleotides align to TRBD2. The junction had 4 bases not matched to a gene; V was cut back by 4 bases and J by 1 base. Germline assignment: CDR1 LNHDA and CDR2 SQIVND (reference sequence). The CDR3 has 16 amino acids. CDR3 coding DNA: TGTGCCAGTAGTACCACTAGCGGGGGGCCCCAAGAGACCCAGTACTTC. As protein: CASSTTSGGPQETQYF.

Notes on this clone: The sample contains more than one DNA sequence encoding this CDR3. The V and J genes are TRBV27 and TRBJ1-2, with D perhaps TRBD1 (5 bases). V dropped 3 bases and J dropped 1 base, with 6 bases sitting between them. This CDR3 is 13 amino acids long. Germline V gene sequence: CDR1 MNHEY, CDR2 SMNVEV (reference sequence). The CDR3 nucleotides are TGTGCCAGCAGTTTGGGGCTTAACTATGGCTACACCTTC. Translating gives CASSLGLNYGYTF.

The CDR3 DNA sequence: TGTGCCAGCAGCAAAGATGTGAGGCATAAGGGCAATCAGCCCCAGCATTTT. This encodes CASSKDVRHKGNQPQHF. The chain uses TRBV21-1 and TRBJ1-5. TRBV21-1 is listed as a pseudogene. CDR3 length equals 17 residues.

This chain joins TRBV5-1 and TRBJ2-3; 7 bases map to TRBD2. V was pared by 1 base and J by 7 bases, with 6 bases of the junction left unmatched. The CDR3 consists of 14 residues. In germline, CDR1 is SGHRS, CDR2 YFSETQ. This CDR3 reads CASSLLGGRNTQYF. In DNA form, the CDR3 reads TGCGCCAGCAGCTTGCTGGGGGGGAGAAATACGCAGTATTTT. The full variable domain, rest sourced from reference TRBV5-1 and TRBJ2-3, is KAGVTQTPRYLIKTRGQQVTLSCSPISGHRSVSWYQQTPGQGLQFLFEYFSETQRNKGNFPGRFSGRQFSNSRSEMNVSTLELGDSALYLCASSLLGGRNTQYFGPGTRLTVL.

V is TRBV6-6 and J is TRBJ1-4, with a weak D call TRBD1 (5 bases). Looked up from germline, CDR1 is MNHNY and CDR2 is SVGAGI (reference sequence). The ends were cut back, 2 bases at V and 8 bases at J, with 15 bases in the middle. The CDR3 is 15 residues long. The CDR3 here is CASSYVGQGGEKLFF. The CDR3 nucleotides read TGTGCCAGCAGTTACGTGGGTCAGGGAGGCGAAAAACTGTTTTTT.

V is TRBV15 and J is TRBJ1-5; 7 bases map to TRBD1. The CDR3 length is 13 residues. Germline trimming cut 3 bases from V and 4 bases from J; bases unmatched to any gene: 0. Germline V lookup: CDR1 LNHNV, CDR2 YYDKDF (reference sequence). This chain's CDR3 is CATSRTGNQPQHF. CDR3 nucleotide sequence: TGTGCCACCAGCAGGACAGGGAATCAGCCCCAGCATTTT. Together with reference TRBV15 and TRBJ1-5, the CDR3 gives the full variable domain: DAMVIQNPRYQVTQFGKPVTLSCSQTLNHNVMYWYQQKSSQAPKLLFHYYDKDFNNEADTPDNFQSRRPNTSFCFLDIRSPGLGDTAMYLCATSRTGNQPQHFGDGTRLSIL.

This chain uses TRBV7-8 with TRBJ1-2; 10 bases are a match to TRBD1. Germline V CDR1 and CDR2: SGHVS, FQNEAQ. The V and J ends lost 5 bases and 3 bases, in that order; junction bases with no gene match: 6. This CDR3 is 15 amino acids long. CDR3 nucleotide sequence: TGTGCCAGCAGCGCACCCGGGACAGGGGACTATGGCTACACCTTC. Residues: CASSAPGTGDYGYTF.

The chain has TRBV19 and TRBJ1-5; 10 nucleotides line up with TRBD1. CDR3 length equals 13 residues. J was trimmed by 6 bases and V by 9 bases; bases with no gene match: 5. Germline values: CDR1 LNHDA, CDR2 SQIVND (reference sequence). CDR3 DNA: TGTGCCAGCGACAGGGGGCTAGTTCAGCCCCAGCATTTT. Its protein is CASDRGLVQPQHF. The variable domain in full, completed from reference TRBV19 and TRBJ1-5, reads DGGITQSPKYLFRKEGQNVTLSCEQNLNHDAMYWYRQDPGQGLRLIYYSQIVNDFQKGDIAEGYSVSREKKESFPLTVTSAQKNPTAFYLCASDRGLVQPQHFGDGTRLSIL.